This entry features one T cell receptor (beta chain) sequence. Antigen specificity is unknown. V gave up 0 bases and J gave up 0 bases, with 5 bases separating them. Germline CDR1 reads SGHVS; CDR2 reads FNYEAQ. CDR3 length equals 14 residues. Both iRepertoire HTBI primers and Arm-PCR of CDR3 regions were used to build the TCR beta libraries. Each CDR3 protein gets one entry after TCRdb re-called the multiplex PCR reads with MiXCR. The sample has 600,000 to 650,000 distinct CDR3 sequences, less than 20% seen once. Described time point: newly diagnosed GD, antithyroid drugs for less than 3 months. Construction of the TCR library relied on RNA isolated from PBMCs. In each case, Graves' disease was diagnosed per American Thyroid Association guidelines. Nine milliliters of peripheral blood were drawn into EDTA tubes. This record comes from a study of regulatory T cells in long-lasting Graves disease. Study-wide results and caveats: The researchers studied only peripheral blood, not thyroid tissue. Less diverse TCR repertoires were seen in persistent Graves' patients than in newly diagnosed ones.

This same sample was also taken into another study, of T cells in Graves' hyperthyroidism and ophthalmopathy.

The clonotype was recovered from a woman in her 30s with Graves disease. The specimen comprised peripheral blood mononuclear cells (PBMCs), sampled at new diagnosis, from a patient treated with antithyroid drugs. V usage is TRBV7-6 and J usage is TRBJ2-5; D remains unclear. CDR3 sequence (DNA): TGTGCCAGCAGCTTAGCGGCGGACCAAGAGACCCAGTACTTC. Protein: CASSLAADQETQYF.